These 17 T cell receptor beta chains originate from one sample sequenced in a study of T-cell memory formation after mild COVID-19. TCRdb ran MiXCR on the 5' RACE reads and lists one entry per CDR3 protein. Of 500,000 to 600,000 distinct CDR3 sequences in the sample, approximately 18% were seen once. The specimen sequenced was PBMCs or a T cell subset sorted from them (not recorded which). These receptors were taken from an adult woman who had mild COVID-19 (a few samples of this study predate the infection). Cell type and time point are not known.

This sequence joins TRBV27 and TRBJ1-2, with D perhaps matching TRBD1 (6 bases). Trimming shortened V by 6 bases and J by 3 bases, and 20 bases separated the two germline ends. CDR3 length equals 16 residues. CDR1 and CDR2 from the germline V gene are MNHEY and SMNVEV (reference sequence). The chain's CDR3 is CASRGGGRILDYGYTF. DNA for the CDR3: TGTGCCAGCAGAGGGGGTGGGCGGATTTTAGACTATGGCTACACCTTC.

A few counts support this clonotype. V is TRBV4-1 and J is TRBJ2-5; D is uncertain. Trimming cost V 0 bases and J 5 bases, with 16 bases left between them. The CDR3 is 16 residues long. Per the germline V gene, CDR1 is MGHRA and CDR2 is YSYEKL. This CDR3 reads CASSQEGPSLGETQYF. The CDR3 nucleotides read TGCGCCAGCAGCCAAGAGGGCCCGTCGCTGGGGGAGACCCAGTACTTC.

The J gene is TRBJ2-5, the V gene TRBV12-3 or TRBV12-4; 14 bases are a match to TRBD2. This CDR3 is built from 14 residues. V was clipped by 9 bases and J by 4 bases; unmatched bases: 4. CDR3: CASRLAGGRETQYF. For the CDR3, the DNA is TGTGCCAGTAGACTAGCGGGAGGGCGAGAGACCCAGTACTTC.

The chain carries TRBV12-3 or TRBV12-4 and TRBJ2-5; D gene uncertain. The CDR3 has 12 residues. V was clipped by 7 bases and J by 7 bases, with 13 bases between them. The CDR3 coding sequence is TGTGCCAGCACCTCGCAACAGTGGACCCAGTACTTC. It translates to CASTSQQWTQYF.

The rearrangement uses TRBV6-5 and TRBJ1-2; D is unresolved. The ends were cut back, 4 bases at V and 6 bases at J, with 15 bases in the middle. Germline V gene lookup returns CDR1 MNHEY and CDR2 SVGAGI. CDR3 length: 14 amino acids. Written as DNA, the CDR3 is TGTGCCAGCAGTTTTAGCCCAATCCCCAATGGCTACACCTTC. It encodes CASSFSPIPNGYTF.

This clonotype was recorded at least ten times. CDR3 loop: CSVTQGVEQFF. DNA of the CDR3: TGCAGTGTCACCCAGGGCGTCGAGCAGTTCTTC. The chain links TRBV20-1 to TRBJ2-1; D may be TRBD1 (5 bases). The CDR3 contains 11 residues. Deletions cut 7 bases from V and 10 bases from J, with 14 bases between. CDR1 is DFQATT and CDR2 is SNEGSKA in the germline V gene (reference sequence).

The chain combines TRBV20-1 with TRBJ2-1; 9 nucleotides agree with TRBD2. The V gene end was trimmed by 0 bases and the J gene end by 0 bases; junction bases not matched to a gene: 3. The CDR3 totals 16 residues. Germline lookup yields CDR1 DFQATT and CDR2 SNEGSKA (reference sequence). CDR3: CSARDLTSGSYNEQFF. CDR3 bases: TGCAGTGCTAGAGATCTGACTAGCGGCTCCTACAATGAGCAGTTCTTC.

The V and J genes are TRBV27 and TRBJ1-1, with TRBD1 matching over 8 bases. V dropped 7 bases and J dropped 1; count of bases not matched to a gene: 8. The CDR3 length is 15 residues. Germline V lookup: CDR1 MNHEY, CDR2 SMNVEV (reference sequence). The CDR3: CASTYGTGANTEAFF. The DNA for the CDR3 is TGTGCCAGCACTTACGGGACAGGAGCGAACACTGAAGCTTTCTTT.

This clonotype was picked up a small number of times. The rearrangement joins TRBV20-1 to TRBJ2-7; TRBD2 matches 11 bases. The CDR3 loop spans 14 amino acids. Germline CDR1 DFQATT, CDR2 SNEGSKA (reference sequence). With 5 bases clipped from V and 4 bases from J, the junction kept 7 bases outside the gene matches. CDR3: CSAYTSGRMYEQYF. DNA for the CDR3: TGCAGTGCTTATACTAGCGGGAGAATGTACGAGCAGTACTTC.

This chain uses TRBV7-2 with TRBJ2-7; possible D gene TRBD2, 5 bases. V lost 4 bases, J lost 3 bases, and 19 bases lay in between. This CDR3 contains 16 residues. Germline CDR1 SGHTA, CDR2 FQGNSA. CDR3 in amino acids: CASSSRTGSSNYEQYF. The CDR3 bases are TGTGCCAGCAGCTCCAGGACTGGAAGCTCTAACTACGAGCAGTACTTC.

This chain joins TRBV7-6 and TRBJ2-5, with TRBD2 matching 7 bases. The CDR3 totals 14 residues. In germline, CDR1 is SGHVS, CDR2 FNYEAQ. The J segment lost 5 bases and the V segment lost 6 bases, leaving 9 bases of the junction unmatched. The CDR3 here is CASRGTVGGETQYF. Here the CDR3 DNA reads TGTGCCAGCAGAGGGACGGTCGGGGGGGAGACCCAGTACTTC.

This clonotype turned up a few times. V is TRBV7-8 and J is TRBJ1-3, with 10 bases identical to TRBD1. The CDR3 is made up of 19 amino acids. The germline gives CDR1 SGHVS, CDR2 FQNEAQ. Unmatched junction bases numbered 9, after V lost 1 base and J lost 0 bases. CDR3 loop: CASSLVAPTGGGSGNTIYF. CDR3 nucleotide sequence: TGTGCCAGCAGCTTAGTGGCCCCGACAGGGGGCGGCTCTGGAAACACCATATATTTT.

The rearrangement links TRBV7-3 to TRBJ2-1; 15 bases line up with TRBD2. J lost 7 bases, V lost 5 bases, and 6 bases had no gene match. The CDR3 sequence is 16 residues long. Germline V gene sequence: CDR1 SGHTA, CDR2 FQGTGA. The CDR3 DNA sequence: TGTGCCAGCAGCCGCAACGGACTAGCGGGGGGGAATGAGCAGTTCTTC. Protein product: CASSRNGLAGGNEQFF.

There are a few counts of this clonotype. The V gene is TRBV30, the J gene TRBJ1-4; D possibly corresponds to TRBD1 (5 bases). The CDR3 has 17 amino acids. CDR1 GTSNPN and CDR2 SVGIG come from the germline V gene (reference sequence). Trimming removed 3 bases from V and 0 bases from J, with 17 bases in between. CDR3 nucleotides: TGTGCCTGGAGGCCGTCCCCCACAGGTGCAACTAATGAAAAACTGTTTTTT. Translation: CAWRPSPTGATNEKLFF.

In its sample, this clonotype was seen a few times. The chain recombines TRBV4-3 with TRBJ2-2; D is ambiguous. The V and J ends lost 0 bases and 0 bases respectively, with 11 bases between them. Germline-derived CDR1 and CDR2 are LGHNA and YSLEER. The CDR3 has 17 residues. Written as DNA, the CDR3 is TGCGCCAGCAGCCAAGATCGTCGCAGCCCGAACACCGGGGAGCTGTTTTTT. This gives the protein CASSQDRRSPNTGELFF.

The chain uses TRBV29-1 and TRBJ1-3; TRBD1 might be the D (6 bases). CDR1 and CDR2 from the germline V gene are SQVTM and ANQGSEA. This CDR3 region has 13 residues. V dropped 7 bases and J dropped 2 bases, with 12 bases sitting between them. CDR3 DNA: TGCAGCGCGCAAGGGGGGACTGGAAACACCATATATTTT. Translation: CSAQGGTGNTIYF. The full variable domain, its missing parts supplied by reference TRBV29-1 and TRBJ1-3, is SAVISQKPSRDICQRGTSLTIQCQVDSQVTMMFWYRQQPGQSLTLIATANQGSEATYESGFVIDKFPISRPNLTFSTLTVSNMSPEDSSIYLCSAQGGTGNTIYFGEGSWLTVV.

DNA of the CDR3: TGTGCCAGCAGGTCCCGACAGGGGCACTCCTACGAGCAGTACTTC. Amino acids: CASRSRQGHSYEQYF. The chain uses TRBV28 and TRBJ2-7; 8 positions agree with TRBD1. The J segment lost 0 bases and the V segment lost 6 bases, leaving 7 bases of the junction unmatched. From germline, CDR1 is MDHEN and CDR2 SYDVKM. This CDR3 contains 15 residues.